This T cell receptor (beta chain) was profiled in a study of cytomegalovirus exposure and HLA in healthy donors. Study conclusions and caveats: TCR beta V segments were, for the most part, productive about 87% or about 30% of the time in an earlier analysis. Several of the most significant clusters appeared linked to common viral pathogens, based on a later analysis. Some V segments (TRBV6-2 and TRBV6-3 among them) were excluded as indistinguishable. The study found most TCR sequences rare, yet found some public TCRs in many donors.

Turning to this clone: Its matching antigen is unknown.

This CDR3 comprises 14 residues. Germline V gives CDR1 SGHRS, CDR2 YFSETQ. With V trimmed by 4 bases and J by 4 bases, 3 bases remained unmatched. Primers included in the PCR were 60 Vbeta and 13 Jbeta primers. Some clones are missing from TCRdb's copy, which holds only in-frame ones; the method was immunoSEQ multiplex PCR. The sample yields some 150,000 clones, around nine tenths seen once. This TCR came from a woman aged 25 to 39 in good health and CMV-seronegative. The chain has TRBV5-1 and TRBJ1-1, with 11 bases that match TRBD1. Sequences were obtained from PBMCs. The CDR3: CASSGGTGGTEAFF. The CDR3 nucleotides are TGCGCCAGCAGCGGAGGGACAGGGGGCACTGAAGCTTTCTTT.